The 3 T cell receptor beta chains listed next were all sequenced from one sample in a study of cytomegalovirus exposure and HLA in healthy donors. The primer mix had 60 Vbeta and 13 Jbeta primers. Only in-frame clones appear in the TCRdb table, and some are missing; sequencing was by immunoSEQ multiplex PCR. The sample lists 150,000 to 200,000 clones, about four fifths seen once, with about 1.9% in the top ten. The sequenced sample was PBMCs. These receptors all stem from a woman aged 25-40 years in good health and CMV-seronegative.

The chain carries TRBV5-1 and TRBJ2-5, with 13 bases aligning to TRBD2. V lost 5 bases to trimming and J lost 1 base; unmatched junction nucleotides: 2. Germline CDR1 is SGHRS and CDR2 is YFSETQ. The CDR3 covers 15 residues. CDR3 DNA sequence: TGCGCCAGCAGGGGACTAGCGGGGCCCCAAGAGACCCAGTACTTC. Protein: CASRGLAGPQETQYF.

The chain has TRBV7-2 and TRBJ1-5; D not certain. V lost 3 bases and J lost 4, with 7 bases in between. Per the germline V gene, CDR1 is SGHTA and CDR2 is FQGNSA. The length of the CDR3 is 13 residues. The CDR3 loop reads CASSFSINQPQHF. For the CDR3, the DNA is TGTGCCAGCAGCTTCTCTATAAATCAGCCCCAGCATTTT.

The chain uses TRBV4-2 and TRBJ2-7; weak D call: TRBD2 (6 bases). The CDR3 is 17 residues long. Germline values: CDR1 LGHNA, CDR2 YNFKEQ. Between the trimmed V and J ends, which lost 2 bases and 1 base, there was a span of 18 bases. CDR3 in amino acids: CASSQPTGASASYEQYF. The CDR3 DNA is TGTGCCAGCAGCCAACCTACCGGGGCTAGCGCATCCTACGAGCAGTACTTC.